This T cell receptor beta chain is from a study of identical twins. Only a few counts were recorded for this clonotype. Trimming removed 0 bases at V and 10 bases at J, with 10 bases between. Germline CDR1 and CDR2: SQVTM and ANQGSEA. The CDR3 sequence is 12 residues long. MiXCR, applied by TCRdb to the 5' RACE reads, yields one record per CDR3 protein. Of 450,000 to 650,000 distinct CDR3 sequences listed, 12% to 15% are singletons. This sample was also put to use in a study of yellow fever vaccine responses in identical twins.

This receptor was obtained from a woman aged 18-29 years in good health. Sample: CD4+ T cells sorted from blood. The rearrangement uses TRBV29-1 and TRBJ1-3; D is unresolved. DNA of the CDR3: TGCAGCGTTGAAGATCAACGGAGGACCATATATTTT. Protein: CSVEDQRRTIYF.